The source of this T cell receptor (beta chain) is a study of blood T cell repertoires in COVID-19 (TCRdb year 2020). Regarding the research as a whole: The collaborator samples originated in the United States, Italy and Spain and spanned the acute and convalescent phases of COVID-19. The prospective study material was composed of cDNA or gDNA derived from T cells, B-cell-depleted T cells, or PBMCs. The dataset comprised deeply sampled blood TCRbeta repertoires from subjects exposed to, actively infected with, or recovered from COVID-19. The repertoires were released in a freely available public database meant as a resource for research on the immune response to SARS-CoV-2. Samples were obtained from the ongoing ImmuneRACE study (first 160 participants) and from 1,254 subjects provided by 6 global collaborators. Nearly every sample came with metadata listing a de-identified subject ID, COVID-19 status, age in years and sex. Where available, HLA class I and class II types were taken from metadata supplied by the sample provider and were not determined by assay-based typing. General findings and caveats noted by the study authors: The amount of clinical and demographic metadata varied by source and participant and was provided uncurated.

The germline V end is reduced by 1 base and the J end by 1 base; junction bases left unmatched: 1. The CDR3 goes from the cysteine to the phenylalanine over 17 residues. This entry keeps only the CDR3 DNA: 51 bases, framed from base 1. CDR1 and CDR2, per the germline V gene, are LGHNA and YNFKEQ. The immunoSEQ Assay, a bias-controlled multiplex PCR, was used to amplify TCRbeta CDR3 regions from genomic DNA. The published analysis was carried out like this. Nucleated cell counts per sample were estimated from amplification of reference gene primers within the assay. Sequence reads were collapsed and filtered to measure the absolute abundance of every unique TCRbeta CDR3 rearrangement. For each sample, productive Simpson clonality was calculated as the square root of Simpson's diversity index across productive rearrangements. TCRdb took this table from immuneACCESS and kept in-frame rearrangements with V and J called. Such tables lack part of the clones; where checked against another copy, unresolved V genes explain under half of the gap, and the rest is unexplained. That table gives V, J and clone size, and the DNA gave D and trimming. This sample lists approximately 170,000 clones; around 86% were detected once. Under 15% of the sample goes to the ten largest clones.

About this clone itself: There is no known antigen for this receptor. Qualities for individual bases were not recorded, and no much larger clone is one base off.

A second Seattle source provided samples from volunteer blood donors who had recovered from COVID-19. The collaborating institutions used their own protocols to collect whole blood in K2EDTA tubes. Collaborator samples were shipped for TCRbeta analysis as frozen whole blood, isolated PBMCs, or DNA extracted from either sample type. The receptor's source is a man between 65 and 85 years old who had recovered from COVID-19. The chain uses TRBV4-2 and TRBJ2-2; TRBD2 fits 12 bases in the junction. Material for sequencing was peripheral blood. In nucleotide form, the sequence is TGTGCCAGCAGCCAAGGGACTAGCGGGGTGAACACCGGGGAGCTGTTTTTT. It translates to CASSQGTSGVNTGELFF.